This record concerns one T cell receptor (beta chain) sequence. This record comes from a study of cytomegalovirus exposure and HLA in healthy donors. PCR primers comprised 60 Vbeta and 13 Jbeta primers. The method was immunoSEQ multiplex PCR; TCRdb's version includes in-frame clones alone and lacks a portion of them. The sample yields over 150,000 clones, roughly 84% seen once. In germline, CDR1 is ENHRY, CDR2 SYGVKD. The CDR3 totals 19 residues. The V segment lost 0 bases and the J segment 2 bases; nucleotides outside the gene matches: 8. The genes are TRBV10-3 and TRBJ2-5; 14 bases fit TRBD2. Sequenced: PBMCs. This receptor was obtained from a man younger than 40 in good health and CMV-seropositive. The CDR3 DNA reads as TGTGCCATCAGTGAGTCGTTAGGACTAGCGGGAGGACTTCAAGAGACCCAGTACTTC. Its protein product is CAISESLGLAGGLQETQYF.